These T cell receptor beta chains were read from a single sample in a study of cytomegalovirus exposure and HLA in healthy donors. Libraries were prepared by immunoSEQ multiplex PCR; TCRdb keeps only in-frame clonotypes and omits some of them. Of around 200,000 clones in the sample, roughly 84% were seen once. The sample comprised PBMCs. The receptors here all came from a woman aged 18-35 years in good health and CMV-seropositive. The CDR3 runs from the conserved cysteine through the conserved F or W. A D gene is named only where the DNA matches it firmly. Rows give clone size only sometimes, using once, few, many, or a class for an expanded clone.

len	abundance	j_gene	d_gene	v_gene	CDR3aa	CDR3nt
17	NA	TRBJ2-3	NA	TRBV7-6	CASSTPYQKRGTDTQYF	TGTGCCAGCAGCACCCCGTACCAGAAGCGCGGCACAGATACGCAGTATTTT
15	NA	TRBJ2-3	TRBD1	TRBV11-2	CASRVPGTGRNTQYF	TGTGCCAGCAGAGTCCCCGGGACAGGGAGGAATACGCAGTATTTT
12	few	TRBJ1-2	NA	TRBV19	CASSVTDGGYTF	TGTGCCAGTAGTGTCACAGATGGGGGCTACACCTTC
13	NA	TRBJ2-7	NA	TRBV7-2	CASSSTHNYEQYF	TGTGCCAGCAGCTCGACTCATAACTACGAGCAGTACTTC
14	NA	TRBJ1-1	TRBD1	TRBV6-5	CASRLGQGWSEAFF	TGTGCCAGCAGGTTAGGACAGGGTTGGTCTGAAGCTTTCTTT
18	NA	TRBJ2-1	TRBD2	TRBV9	CASSVARGLAGGNNEQFF	TGTGCCAGCAGCGTAGCTCGCGGGCTAGCGGGGGGCAATAATGAGCAGTTCTTC
16	NA	TRBJ2-3	NA	TRBV7-9	CASSSRGSPSTDTQYF	TGTGCCAGCAGCTCCCGCGGGTCCCCTAGCACAGATACGCAGTATTTT
13	once	TRBJ2-1	TRBD1	TRBV4-1	CASSTTGGLEQFF	TGCGCCAGCAGTACTACAGGGGGCTTAGAGCAGTTCTTC
14	NA	TRBJ2-3	NA	TRBV29-1	CSVGQGTVTDTQYF	TGCAGCGTTGGGCAGGGTACAGTCACAGATACGCAGTATTTT
15	NA	TRBJ1-1	NA	TRBV19	CASRSSGGRVTEAFF	TGTGCCAGTAGGTCCTCGGGGGGTAGGGTCACTGAAGCTTTCTTT
17	NA	TRBJ1-3	TRBD1	TRBV10-1	CASSEYRDRHSGNTIYF	TGCGCCAGCAGTGAATACCGGGACAGACACTCTGGAAACACCATATATTTT
13	NA	TRBJ1-2	TRBD1	TRBV25-1	CASSGNRGYGYTF	TGTGCCAGCAGTGGCAACAGGGGATATGGCTACACCTTC
13	NA	TRBJ1-6	NA	TRBV5-5	CASSYSDNSPLHF	TGTGCCAGCTCTTACTCGGATAATTCACCCCTCCACTTT